These T cell receptor beta chains were read from a single sample in a study of blood T cell repertoires in COVID-19. Assay used: immunoSEQ multiplex PCR; TCRdb lists only in-frame clones, some missing. The table includes over 300,000 clones, roughly 90% detected once. Sequences were obtained from PBMCs or T cells enriched from blood (not recorded which). Every receptor here comes from a woman aged 25 to 39 with acute COVID-19. Each CDR3 is given with its conserved first and last residue. A D gene is named only where the DNA matches it firmly. Rows give clone size only sometimes, using once, few, many, or a class for an expanded clone.

abundance: NA; v_gene: TRBV3-1/TRBV3-2; j_gene: TRBJ1-3; d_gene: NA; CDR3aa: CASSQVGHSRSGNTIYF; CDR3nt: TGTGCCAGCAGCCAAGTTGGTCACAGCCGATCTGGAAACACCATATATTTT
abundance: NA; v_gene: TRBV28; j_gene: TRBJ1-5; d_gene: NA; CDR3aa: CASSRGGGPDQPQHF; CDR3nt: TGTGCCAGCAGCCGCGGGGGGGGGCCGGATCAGCCCCAGCATTTT
abundance: NA; v_gene: TRBV6-2/TRBV6-3; j_gene: TRBJ2-1; d_gene: NA; CDR3aa: CASSYSPGTPRQFF; CDR3nt: TGTGCCAGCAGTTACTCCCCAGGTACCCCTCGGCAGTTCTTC
abundance: NA; v_gene: TRBV7-3; j_gene: TRBJ1-1; d_gene: NA; CDR3aa: CASSPLSNMNTEAFF; CDR3nt: TGTGCCAGCAGCCCGTTATCGAACATGAACACTGAAGCTTTCTTT
abundance: NA; v_gene: TRBV6-1; j_gene: TRBJ2-7; d_gene: TRBD1; CDR3aa: CASSEFTDREDEQYF; CDR3nt: TGTGCCAGCAGTGAGTTCACGGACAGGGAAGATGAGCAGTACTTC
abundance: NA; v_gene: TRBV29-1; j_gene: TRBJ2-2; d_gene: TRBD2; CDR3aa: CSAKTSGPAVTGELFF; CDR3nt: TGCAGCGCCAAGACTAGCGGGCCTGCCGTCACCGGGGAGCTGTTTTTT
abundance: NA; v_gene: TRBV18; j_gene: TRBJ2-4; d_gene: NA; CDR3aa: CASSPQTEDIQYF; CDR3nt: TGTGCCAGCTCACCTCAGACAGAAGACATTCAGTACTTC
abundance: NA; v_gene: TRBV7-2; j_gene: TRBJ1-6; d_gene: NA; CDR3aa: CASSFRVDSPLHF; CDR3nt: TGTGCCAGCAGCTTCCGGGTGGATTCACCCCTCCACTTT
abundance: NA; v_gene: TRBV2; j_gene: TRBJ1-2; d_gene: NA; CDR3aa: CASSEGDTRPLYGYTF; CDR3nt: TGTGCCAGCAGTGAAGGGGACACCAGACCCCTCTATGGCTACACCTTC
abundance: NA; v_gene: TRBV7-9; j_gene: TRBJ2-1; d_gene: NA; CDR3aa: CASRYGGAPYNEQFF; CDR3nt: TGTGCCAGCAGGTATGGGGGGGCCCCATACAATGAGCAGTTCTTC
abundance: NA; v_gene: TRBV30; j_gene: TRBJ2-1; d_gene: TRBD2; CDR3aa: CAWSSFPGERGFSGQFF; CDR3nt: TGTGCCTGGAGTTCATTTCCCGGAGAGCGGGGCTTCAGTGGGCAGTTCTTC
abundance: once; v_gene: TRBV7-2; j_gene: TRBJ2-4; d_gene: TRBD2; CDR3aa: CASSSGGTKNIQYF; CDR3nt: TGTGCCAGCAGCTCGGGGGGTACCAAAAACATTCAGTACTTC
abundance: few; v_gene: TRBV6-5; j_gene: TRBJ1-2; d_gene: NA; CDR3aa: CASRAQGPYGYTF; CDR3nt: TGTGCCAGCAGAGCACAGGGCCCCTATGGCTACACCTTC
abundance: NA; v_gene: TRBV2; j_gene: TRBJ1-5; d_gene: TRBD1; CDR3aa: CASSYRGQNQPQHF; CDR3nt: TGTGCCAGCAGTTACAGGGGGCAGAACCAGCCCCAGCATTTT